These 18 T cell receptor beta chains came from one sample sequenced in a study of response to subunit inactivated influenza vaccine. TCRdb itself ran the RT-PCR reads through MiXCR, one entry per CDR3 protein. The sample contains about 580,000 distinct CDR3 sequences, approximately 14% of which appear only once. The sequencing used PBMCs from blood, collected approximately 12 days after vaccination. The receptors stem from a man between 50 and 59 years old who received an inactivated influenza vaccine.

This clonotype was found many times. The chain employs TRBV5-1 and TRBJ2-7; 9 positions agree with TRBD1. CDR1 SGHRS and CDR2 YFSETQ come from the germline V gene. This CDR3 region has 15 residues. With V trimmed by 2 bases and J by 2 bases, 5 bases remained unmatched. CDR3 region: CASSFTGTGTYEQYF. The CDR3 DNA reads TGCGCCAGCAGCTTTACCGGGACAGGGACCTACGAGCAGTACTTC.

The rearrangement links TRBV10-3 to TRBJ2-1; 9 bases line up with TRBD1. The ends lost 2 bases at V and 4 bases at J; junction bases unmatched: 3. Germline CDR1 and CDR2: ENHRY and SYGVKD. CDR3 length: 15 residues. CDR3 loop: CAISEEGTGYNEQFF. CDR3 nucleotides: TGTGCCATCAGTGAGGAGGGGACAGGGTACAATGAGCAGTTCTTC.

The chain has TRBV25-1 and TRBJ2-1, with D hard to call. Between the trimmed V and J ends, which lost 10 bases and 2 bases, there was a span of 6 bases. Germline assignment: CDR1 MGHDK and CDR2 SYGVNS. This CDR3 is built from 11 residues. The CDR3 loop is CATKAYNEQFF. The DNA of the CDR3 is TGTGCCACCAAGGCCTACAATGAGCAGTTCTTC. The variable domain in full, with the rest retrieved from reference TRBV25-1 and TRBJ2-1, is EADIYQTPRYLVIGTGKKITLECSQTMGHDKMYWYQQDPGMELHLIHYSYGVNSTEKGDLSSESTVSRIRTEHFPLTLESARPSHTSQYLCATKAYNEQFFGPGTRLTVL.

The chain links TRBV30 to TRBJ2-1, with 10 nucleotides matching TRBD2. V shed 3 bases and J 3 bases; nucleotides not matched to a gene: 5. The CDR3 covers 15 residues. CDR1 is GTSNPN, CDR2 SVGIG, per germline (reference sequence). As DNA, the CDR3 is TGTGCCTGGAGGACACTAGCGGGATTCTACAATGAGCAGTTCTTC. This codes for CAWRTLAGFYNEQFF.

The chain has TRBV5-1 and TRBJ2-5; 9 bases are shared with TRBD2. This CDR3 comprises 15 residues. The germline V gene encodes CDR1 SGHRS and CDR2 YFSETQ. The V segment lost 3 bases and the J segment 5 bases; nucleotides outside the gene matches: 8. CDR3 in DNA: TGCGCCAGCAGCTCAACGGCGGGGGGGGCGGAGACCCAGTACTTC. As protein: CASSSTAGGAETQYF.

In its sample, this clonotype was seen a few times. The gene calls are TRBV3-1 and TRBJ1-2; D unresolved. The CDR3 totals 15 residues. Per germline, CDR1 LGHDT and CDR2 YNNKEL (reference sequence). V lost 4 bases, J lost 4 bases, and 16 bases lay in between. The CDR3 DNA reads TGTGCCAGCAGCCCTTCCGCTCGAGGCGGCTATGGCTACACCTTC. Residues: CASSPSARGGYGYTF.

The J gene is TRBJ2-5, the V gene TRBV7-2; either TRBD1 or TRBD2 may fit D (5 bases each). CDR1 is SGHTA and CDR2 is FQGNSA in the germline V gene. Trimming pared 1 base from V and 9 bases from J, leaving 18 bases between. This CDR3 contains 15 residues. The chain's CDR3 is CASSLEMGRVVAQYF. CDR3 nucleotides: TGTGCCAGCAGCTTAGAAATGGGACGCGTCGTCGCCCAGTACTTC.

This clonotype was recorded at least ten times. The CDR3 loop reads CASSVHRGSGYEQYF. The CDR3 DNA reads TGTGCCAGCAGTGTCCACAGGGGGTCGGGCTACGAGCAGTACTTC. The V and J genes are TRBV2 and TRBJ2-7; 8 bases line up with TRBD1. This CDR3 has 15 residues. V lost 4 bases, J lost 3 bases, and 8 bases stayed unmatched. Looked up from germline, CDR1 is SNHLY and CDR2 is FYNNEI.

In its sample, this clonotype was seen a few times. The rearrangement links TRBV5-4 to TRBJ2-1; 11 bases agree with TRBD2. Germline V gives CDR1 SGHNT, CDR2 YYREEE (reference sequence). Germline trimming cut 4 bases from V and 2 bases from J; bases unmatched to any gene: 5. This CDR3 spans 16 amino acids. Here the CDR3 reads CASSPSLAGAYNEQFF. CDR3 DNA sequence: TGTGCCAGCAGCCCCTCACTAGCGGGGGCCTACAATGAGCAGTTCTTC. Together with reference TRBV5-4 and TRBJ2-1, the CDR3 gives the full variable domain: ETGVTQSPTHLIKTRGQQVTLRCSSQSGHNTVSWYQQALGQGPQFIFQYYREEENGRGNFPPRFSGLQFPNYSSELNVNALELDDSALYLCASSPSLAGAYNEQFFGPGTRLTVL.

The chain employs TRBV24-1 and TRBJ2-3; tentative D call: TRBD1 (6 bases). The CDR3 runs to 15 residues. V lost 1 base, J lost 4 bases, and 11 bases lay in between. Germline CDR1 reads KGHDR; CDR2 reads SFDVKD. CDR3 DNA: TGTGCCACCAGTGATTTTCAGGGGACGGCAGATACGCAGTATTTT. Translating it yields CATSDFQGTADTQYF.

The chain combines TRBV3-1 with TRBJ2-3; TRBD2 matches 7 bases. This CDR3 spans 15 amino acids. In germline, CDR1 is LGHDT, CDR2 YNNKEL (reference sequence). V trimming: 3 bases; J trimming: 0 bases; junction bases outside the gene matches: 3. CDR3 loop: CASSHGLVSTDTQYF. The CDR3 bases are TGTGCCAGCAGCCACGGACTAGTTAGCACAGATACGCAGTATTTT.

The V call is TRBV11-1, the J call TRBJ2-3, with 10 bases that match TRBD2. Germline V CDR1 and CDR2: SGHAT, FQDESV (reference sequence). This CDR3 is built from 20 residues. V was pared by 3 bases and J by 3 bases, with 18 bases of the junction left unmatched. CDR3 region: CASSFAWTSGTGVRTDTQYF. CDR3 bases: TGTGCCAGCAGCTTTGCGTGGACTAGCGGAACCGGAGTCAGGACAGATACGCAGTATTTT.

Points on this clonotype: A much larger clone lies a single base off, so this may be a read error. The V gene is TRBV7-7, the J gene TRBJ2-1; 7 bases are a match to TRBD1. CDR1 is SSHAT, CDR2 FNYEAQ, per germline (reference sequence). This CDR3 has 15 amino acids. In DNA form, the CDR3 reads TGTGCTAGCAGCCGTGGACAGGTATCCTACAATGAGCAGTTCTTC. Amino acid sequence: CASSRGQVSYNEQFF.

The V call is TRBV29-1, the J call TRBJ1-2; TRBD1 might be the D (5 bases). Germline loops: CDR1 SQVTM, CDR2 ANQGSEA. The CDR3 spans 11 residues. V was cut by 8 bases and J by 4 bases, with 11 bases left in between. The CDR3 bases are TGCAGCACAAGACAGACCTATGGCTACACCTTC. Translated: CSTRQTYGYTF.

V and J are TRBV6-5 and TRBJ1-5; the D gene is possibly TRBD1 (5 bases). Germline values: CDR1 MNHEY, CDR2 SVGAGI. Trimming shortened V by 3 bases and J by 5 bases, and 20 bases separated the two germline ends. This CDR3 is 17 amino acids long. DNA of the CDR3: TGTGCCAGCAGTTATCAAGAGCGGCAGGGTCGAGATCAGCCCCAGCATTTT. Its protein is CASSYQERQGRDQPQHF.

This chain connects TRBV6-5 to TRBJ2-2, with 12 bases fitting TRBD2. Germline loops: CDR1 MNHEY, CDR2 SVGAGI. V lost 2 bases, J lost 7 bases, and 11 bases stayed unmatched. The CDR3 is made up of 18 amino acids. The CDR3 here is CASSYTQTSGRSGGELFF. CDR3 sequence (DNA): TGTGCCAGCAGTTACACCCAGACTAGCGGGAGATCGGGCGGGGAGCTGTTTTTT.

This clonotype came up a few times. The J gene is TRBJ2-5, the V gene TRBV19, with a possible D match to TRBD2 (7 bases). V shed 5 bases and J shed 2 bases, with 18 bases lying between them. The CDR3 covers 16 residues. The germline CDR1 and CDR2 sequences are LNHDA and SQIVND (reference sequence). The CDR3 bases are TGTGCCAGTAGTTCTCTCGGAGGGGGACTACAAGAGACCCAGTACTTC. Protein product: CASSSLGGGLQETQYF.

The CDR3: CATSSQPKNIQYF. DNA for the CDR3: TGTGCCACCAGCAGCCAGCCCAAAAACATTCAGTACTTC. The chain employs TRBV15 and TRBJ2-4; no firm D call. Germline V CDR1 and CDR2: LNHNV, YYDKDF (reference sequence). This CDR3 region has 13 residues. Trimming removed 3 bases at V and 2 bases at J, with 5 bases between.